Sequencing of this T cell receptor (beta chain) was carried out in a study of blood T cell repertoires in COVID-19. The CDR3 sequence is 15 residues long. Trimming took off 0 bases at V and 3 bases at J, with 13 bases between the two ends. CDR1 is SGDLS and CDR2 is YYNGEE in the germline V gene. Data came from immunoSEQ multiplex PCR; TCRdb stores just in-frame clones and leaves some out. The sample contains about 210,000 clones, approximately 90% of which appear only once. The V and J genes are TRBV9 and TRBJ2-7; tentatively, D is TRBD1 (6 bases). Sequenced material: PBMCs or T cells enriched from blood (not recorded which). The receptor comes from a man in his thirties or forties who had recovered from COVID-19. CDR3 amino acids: CASSVAGAGVYEQYF. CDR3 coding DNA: TGTGCCAGCAGCGTAGCGGGCGCAGGGGTCTACGAGCAGTACTTC.